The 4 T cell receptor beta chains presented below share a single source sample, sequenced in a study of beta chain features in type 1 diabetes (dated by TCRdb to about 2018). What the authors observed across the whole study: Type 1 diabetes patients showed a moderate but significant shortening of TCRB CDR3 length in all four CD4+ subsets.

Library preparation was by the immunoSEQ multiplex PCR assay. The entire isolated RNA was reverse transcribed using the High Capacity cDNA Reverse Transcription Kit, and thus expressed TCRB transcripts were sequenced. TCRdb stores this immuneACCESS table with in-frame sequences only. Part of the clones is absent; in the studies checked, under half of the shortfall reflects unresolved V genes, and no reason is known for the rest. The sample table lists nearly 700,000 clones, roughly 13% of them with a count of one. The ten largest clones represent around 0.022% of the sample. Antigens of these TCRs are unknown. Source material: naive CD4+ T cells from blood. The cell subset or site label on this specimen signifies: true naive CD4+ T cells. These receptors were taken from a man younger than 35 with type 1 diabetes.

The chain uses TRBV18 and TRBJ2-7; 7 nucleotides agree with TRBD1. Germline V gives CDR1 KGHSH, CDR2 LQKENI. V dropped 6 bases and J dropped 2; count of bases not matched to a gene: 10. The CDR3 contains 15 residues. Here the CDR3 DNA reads TGTGCCAGCTCCGCCGGGACAGACAAAACCTACGAGCAGTACTTC. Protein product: CASSAGTDKTYEQYF.

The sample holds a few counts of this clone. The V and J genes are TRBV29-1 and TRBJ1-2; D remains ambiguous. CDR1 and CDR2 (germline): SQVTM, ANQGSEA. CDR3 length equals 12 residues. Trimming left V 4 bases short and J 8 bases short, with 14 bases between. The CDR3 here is CSVAGSKWGYTF. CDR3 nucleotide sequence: TGCAGCGTTGCGGGCAGCAAATGGGGCTACACCTTC.

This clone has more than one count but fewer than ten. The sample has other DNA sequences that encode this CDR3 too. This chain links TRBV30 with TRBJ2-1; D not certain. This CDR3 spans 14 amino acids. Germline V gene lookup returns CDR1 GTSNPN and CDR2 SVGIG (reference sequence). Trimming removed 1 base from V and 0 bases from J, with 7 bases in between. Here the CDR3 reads CAWSGGSSYNEQFF. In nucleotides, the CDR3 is TGTGCCTGGAGTGGGGGAAGCTCCTACAATGAGCAGTTCTTC.

The CDR3 is CASSELPNQIYGYTF. Written as DNA, the CDR3 is TGTGCCAGCAGTGAGCTCCCAAATCAAATCTATGGCTACACCTTC. The gene calls are TRBV6-1 and TRBJ1-2; no firm D call. CDR3 length: 15 amino acids. V lost 3 bases and J lost 4, with 15 bases in between. Germline assignment: CDR1 MNHNS and CDR2 SASEGT.